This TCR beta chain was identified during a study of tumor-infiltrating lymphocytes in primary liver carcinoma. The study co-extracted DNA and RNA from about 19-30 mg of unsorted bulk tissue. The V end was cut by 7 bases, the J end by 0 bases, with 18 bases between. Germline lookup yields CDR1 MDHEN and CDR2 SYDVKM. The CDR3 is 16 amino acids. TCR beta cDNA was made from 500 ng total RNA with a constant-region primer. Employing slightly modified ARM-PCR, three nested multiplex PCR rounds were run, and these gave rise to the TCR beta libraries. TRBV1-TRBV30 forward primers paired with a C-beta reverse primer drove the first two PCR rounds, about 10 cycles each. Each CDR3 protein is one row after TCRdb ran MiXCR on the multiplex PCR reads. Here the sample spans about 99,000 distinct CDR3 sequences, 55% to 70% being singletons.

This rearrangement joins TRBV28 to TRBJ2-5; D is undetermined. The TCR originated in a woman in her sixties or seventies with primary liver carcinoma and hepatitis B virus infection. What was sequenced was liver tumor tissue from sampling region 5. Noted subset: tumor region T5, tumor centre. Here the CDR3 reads CASTFITTPYQETQYF. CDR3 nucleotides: TGTGCCAGCACTTTTATCACAACCCCGTACCAAGAGACCCAGTACTTC.